Below are 18 T cell receptor beta chains sequenced from a single sample in a study of cytomegalovirus exposure and HLA in healthy donors. Primers: 60 Vbeta forward and 13 Jbeta reverse. The repertoire was sequenced with immunoSEQ multiplex PCR; TCRdb's copy has only in-frame clones and lacks some. The repertoire consists of 140,000 to 150,000 clones, with approximately 72% occurring once and the leading ten covering over 5%. The sequenced material came from PBMCs. Receptors originate from a woman aged 55-75 years in good health and CMV-seronegative.

This clone was observed a handful of times. This chain connects TRBV19 to TRBJ2-7, with 9 bases identical to TRBD1. The germline V gene has CDR1 LNHDA and CDR2 SQIVND (reference sequence). The CDR3 is made up of 14 amino acids. With 5 bases clipped from V and 3 bases from J, the junction kept 5 bases outside the gene matches. The CDR3 region is CASSGQGIGYEQYF. In DNA form, the CDR3 reads TGTGCCAGTAGTGGACAGGGGATCGGCTACGAGCAGTACTTC.

Only one count was recorded for this clone. The chain joins TRBV5-1 to TRBJ1-4; D is perhaps TRBD1 (6 bases). V was shortened by 4 bases and J by 4 bases, with 17 bases between the two germline ends. The CDR3 has 16 amino acids. Per the germline V gene, CDR1 is SGHRS and CDR2 is YFSETQ. The CDR3 DNA reads as TGCGCCAGCAGCCTCAACCGGGGAGGGGGTAATGAAAAACTGTTTTTT. It specifies CASSLNRGGGNEKLFF.

The chain carries TRBV2 and TRBJ1-2; D gene unclear. V was trimmed by 5 bases and J by 6 bases, leaving 16 bases between them. Germline assignment: CDR1 SNHLY and CDR2 FYNNEI. The CDR3 consists of 14 residues. As DNA, the CDR3 is TGTGCCAGCAGTCCGGGTTCATTCCGCGATGGCTACACCTTC. Its protein is CASSPGSFRDGYTF.

The DNA of the CDR3 is TGTGCCAGCAGTGGGACCAGGGGAAGGGGGACAGATACGCAGTATTTT. Amino acids: CASSGTRGRGTDTQYF. The V and J genes are TRBV9 and TRBJ2-3, with a tentative D call TRBD1 (6 bases). The V gene lost 5 bases and the J gene lost 3 bases, with 19 bases spanning the gap. Germline CDR1 reads SGDLS; CDR2 reads YYNGEE. The CDR3 runs to 16 residues.

The rearrangement joins TRBV9 to TRBJ2-2; tentative D call: TRBD1 (6 bases). This CDR3 has 16 amino acids. Deletions cut 2 bases from V and 0 bases from J, with 11 bases between. Germline loops: CDR1 SGDLS, CDR2 YYNGEE. DNA of the CDR3: TGTGCCAGCAGCGTCTTGACAGGAGCGAACACCGGGGAGCTGTTTTTT. Translating gives CASSVLTGANTGELFF.

The chain joins TRBV29-1 to TRBJ1-2; 11 bases map to TRBD1. The germline gives CDR1 SQVTM, CDR2 ANQGSEA. Trimming cost V 4 bases and J 6 bases; bases outside gene matches: 7. The CDR3 length is 14 residues. The CDR3 DNA sequence: TGCAGCGTTGGGGCTCCGGACAGGGGGCATGGCTACACCTTC. Its translation: CSVGAPDRGHGYTF.

This sequence joins TRBV19 and TRBJ2-3; D may be TRBD2 (6 bases). V was clipped by 5 bases and J by 0 bases, with 6 bases between them. The CDR3 is 13 residues long. The germline V gene encodes CDR1 LNHDA and CDR2 SQIVND (reference sequence). CDR3: CASSAGSTDTQYF. DNA for the CDR3: TGTGCCAGTAGTGCGGGGAGCACAGATACGCAGTATTTT.

The V and J genes are TRBV11-2 and TRBJ1-2; 11 bases are a match to TRBD1. Per germline, CDR1 SGHAT and CDR2 FQNNGV. The CDR3 length is 13 residues. Trimming cost V 5 bases and J 7 bases; bases outside gene matches: 3. DNA for the CDR3: TGTGCCAGCAGCCCGGACAGGGGGCTTGGCTACACCTTC. Amino acids: CASSPDRGLGYTF.

The V and J genes are TRBV28 and TRBJ1-5, with D possibly TRBD1 on 5 matching bases. Trimming left V 2 bases short and J 5 bases short, with 13 bases between. Germline V lookup: CDR1 MDHEN, CDR2 SYDVKM. The CDR3 has 15 amino acids. As DNA, the CDR3 is TGTGCCAGCAGTTTAGCGGCAGGGCGGCATCAGCCCCAGCATTTT. Translated: CASSLAAGRHQPQHF.

The chain combines TRBV28 with TRBJ2-6; TRBD1 matches at 9 bases. The CDR3 covers 16 residues. Looked up from germline, CDR1 is MDHEN and CDR2 is SYDVKM. J lost 3 bases, V lost 11 bases, and 11 bases had no gene match. The chain's CDR3 is CAVPGQGTSGANVLTF. The CDR3 DNA sequence: TGTGCCGTCCCGGGACAGGGTACTAGTGGGGCCAACGTCCTGACTTTC.

This chain links TRBV9 with TRBJ1-2, with TRBD1 matching over 7 bases. The germline gives CDR1 SGDLS, CDR2 YYNGEE. Trimming at V came to 1 base and at J to 8 bases, leaving 11 bases not matched to a gene. The CDR3 is made up of 15 amino acids. CDR3 in amino acids: CASSVRPGGSGGYTF. In DNA form, the CDR3 reads TGTGCCAGCAGCGTAAGGCCAGGGGGTTCGGGAGGCTACACCTTC. The whole variable domain, remainder taken from reference TRBV9 and TRBJ1-2, is DSGVTQTPKHLITATGQRVTLRCSPRSGDLSVYWYQQSLDQGLQFLIQYYNGEERAKGNILERFSAQQFPDLHSELNLSSLELGDSALYFCASSVRPGGSGGYTFGSGTRLTVV.

In its sample, this clone was seen a few times. The chain employs TRBV7-8 and TRBJ2-7; the D gene is possibly TRBD1 (6 bases). The germline CDR1 and CDR2 sequences are SGHVS and FQNEAQ. CDR3 length: 15 amino acids. V was clipped by 1 base and J by 4 bases, with 14 bases between them. The CDR3 nucleotides are TGTGCCAGCAGCTTAGTAGAGAGGGGGTTGTACGAGCAGTACTTC. Its translation: CASSLVERGLYEQYF.

V usage is TRBV7-9 and J usage is TRBJ2-1, with 9 bases matching TRBD1. CDR3 size: 13 residues. Trimming took 5 bases from V and 14 from J; bases not matched to a gene: 10. Germline CDR1 SEHNR, CDR2 FQNEAQ (reference sequence). The CDR3: CASSPRDRVRKFF. The CDR3 DNA is TGTGCCAGCAGCCCTCGGGACAGGGTTAGGAAGTTCTTC.

This chain connects TRBV5-1 to TRBJ1-1; D ambiguous. Germline V gene data show CDR1 as SGHRS and CDR2 as YFSETQ. The CDR3 length is 14 residues. Trimming removed 0 bases at V and 4 bases at J, with 10 bases between. This chain's CDR3 is CASSLGLGGTEAFF. CDR3 DNA sequence: TGCGCCAGCAGCTTGGGTCTGGGAGGCACTGAAGCTTTCTTT.

V is TRBV5-6 and J is TRBJ2-7, with 9 bases identical to TRBD1. The CDR3 length is 13 residues. The junction had 2 bases not matched to a gene; V was cut back by 5 bases and J by 2 bases. Germline CDR1 and CDR2: SGHDT and YYEEEE. The CDR3 DNA reads as TGTGCCAGCAGGGGGGACAGGGCCTACGAGCAGTACTTC. This sequence encodes CASRGDRAYEQYF. Complete variable domain (other parts from reference TRBV5-6 and TRBJ2-7): DAGVTQSPTHLIKTRGQQVTLRCSPKSGHDTVSWYQQALGQGPQFIFQYYEEEERQRGNFPDRFSGHQFPNYSSELNVNALLLGDSALYLCASRGDRAYEQYFGPGTRLTVT.

As regards this clone: The sample holds other DNA sequences that translate to the same CDR3. The gene calls are TRBV6-1 and TRBJ1-2; unclear D gene. The V gene's germline CDR1 is MNHNS and CDR2 SASEGT. CDR3 size: 12 residues. V lost 3 bases, J lost 5 bases, and 7 bases lay in between. In nucleotides, the CDR3 is TGTGCCAGCAGTGACGGTCCTTATGGCTACACCTTC. It yields the protein CASSDGPYGYTF.

The chain joins TRBV19 to TRBJ1-3, with unresolved D. V lost 5 bases and J lost 3, with 11 bases in between. CDR1 and CDR2 (germline): LNHDA, SQIVND (reference sequence). This CDR3 spans 14 amino acids. The CDR3 region has the DNA TGTGCCAGTAGTGAAAGGCGGGGTGGAAACACCATATATTTT. Translation: CASSERRGGNTIYF.

The chain uses TRBV6-1 and TRBJ1-1; TRBD1 agrees at 10 bases. The germline gives CDR1 MNHNS, CDR2 SASEGT. The ends lost 4 bases at V and 0 bases at J; junction bases unmatched: 5. This CDR3 region has 16 residues. The CDR3 nucleotides are TGTGCCAGCAGTGGTGACAGGGGGCCAATGAACACTGAAGCTTTCTTT. It codes for CASSGDRGPMNTEAFF.